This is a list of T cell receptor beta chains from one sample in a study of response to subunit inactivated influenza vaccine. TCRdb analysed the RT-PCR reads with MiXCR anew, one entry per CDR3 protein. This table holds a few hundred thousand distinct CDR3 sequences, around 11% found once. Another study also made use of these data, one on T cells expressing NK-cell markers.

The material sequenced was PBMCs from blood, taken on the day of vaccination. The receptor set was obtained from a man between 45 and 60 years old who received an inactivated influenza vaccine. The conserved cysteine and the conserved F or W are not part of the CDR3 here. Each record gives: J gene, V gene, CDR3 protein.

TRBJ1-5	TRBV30	AWSRQGSNQPQH
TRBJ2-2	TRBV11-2	ASSLEGGDTGELF
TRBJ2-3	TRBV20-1	SARVGTSRPQKEQY
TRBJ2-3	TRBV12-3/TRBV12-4	ASSMGASTDTQY
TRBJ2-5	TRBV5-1	ASTTPSPGETQY
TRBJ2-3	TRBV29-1	SVDFGFDTQY
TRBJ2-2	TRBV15	ATSREGGYTGELF
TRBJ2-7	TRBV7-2	ASSLSGIGEQY
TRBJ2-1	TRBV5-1	ASSTQGDNEQF
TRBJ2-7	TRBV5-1	ASSLGFGDYEQY
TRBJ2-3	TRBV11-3	ASSLRDSYTDTQY
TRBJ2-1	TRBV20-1	SASLVRGAYNEQF
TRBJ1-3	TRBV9	ASSGSPGNTIY
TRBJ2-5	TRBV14	ASSQETGQYQETQY
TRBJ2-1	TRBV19	ATQPGGTSYNEQF
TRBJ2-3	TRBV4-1	ASSKTFRAGSTDTQY
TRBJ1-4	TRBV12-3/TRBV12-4	ASSLSGPGEKLF
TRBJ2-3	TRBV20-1	SARDRSWTSGDTDTQY
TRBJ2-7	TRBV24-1	ATSDKRYETGEQY
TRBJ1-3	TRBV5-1	ASNEGSAGNTIY
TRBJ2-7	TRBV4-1	ASSQGLNRGDEQY
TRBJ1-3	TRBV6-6	ASSKQGNTIY
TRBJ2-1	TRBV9	ASKKQTGGIDEQF
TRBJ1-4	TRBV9	ASSPGAALEKLF
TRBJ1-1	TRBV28	ASSPWGGTEAF
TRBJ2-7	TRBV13	ASSLSSSSYEQY
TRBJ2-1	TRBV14	ASSQPGPYNEQF
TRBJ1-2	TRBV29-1	SVEVRGPNYGYT
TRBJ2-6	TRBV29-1	SVGGDGANVLT
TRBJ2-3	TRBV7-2	ASSPAGSIAADTQY
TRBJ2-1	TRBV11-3	ASSRQAGNEQF
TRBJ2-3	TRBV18	ASSRLSGVATDTQY
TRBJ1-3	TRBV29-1	SVGDRGFGNTIY
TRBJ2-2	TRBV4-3	ASSQRVFNTGELF
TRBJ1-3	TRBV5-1	ASSLLGTAYSGNTIY
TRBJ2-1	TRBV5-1	ASSPRVAGRNEQF
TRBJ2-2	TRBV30	AWSGGLSLGELF
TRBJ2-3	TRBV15	ATSRLGQATDTQY
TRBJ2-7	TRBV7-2	ASSLASGSYPYEQY
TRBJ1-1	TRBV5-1	ASSLGGGVHRENTEAF
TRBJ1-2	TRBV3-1	ASSQPGGGLDGYT
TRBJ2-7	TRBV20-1	SARPGTGNDEQY
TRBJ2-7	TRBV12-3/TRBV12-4	ASSTGYYEQY
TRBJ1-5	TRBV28	ASSILDRVHQPQH
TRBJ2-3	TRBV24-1	ATSDSPAGLYTDTQY
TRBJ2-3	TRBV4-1	ASSQGGSEHTDTQY
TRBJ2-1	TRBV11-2	ASSLELASYNEQF
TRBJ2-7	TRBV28	ASSVRFEQY
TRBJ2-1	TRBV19	ASSIGPGGGNEQF
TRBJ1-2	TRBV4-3	ASSQAAAGRGYGYT
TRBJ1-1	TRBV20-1	SAREGKTEAF
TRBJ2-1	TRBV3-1	ASSLYSGLADYNEQF
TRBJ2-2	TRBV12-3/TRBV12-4	ASSSQITGELF
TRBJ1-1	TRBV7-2	ASSNTGGLRRTEAF
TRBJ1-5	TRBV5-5	ASSEDGFSNQPQH
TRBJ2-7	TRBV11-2	ASRGISHFSYEQY
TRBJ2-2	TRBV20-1	SASPPGPGELF
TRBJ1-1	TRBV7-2	ASSLVSGELTEAF